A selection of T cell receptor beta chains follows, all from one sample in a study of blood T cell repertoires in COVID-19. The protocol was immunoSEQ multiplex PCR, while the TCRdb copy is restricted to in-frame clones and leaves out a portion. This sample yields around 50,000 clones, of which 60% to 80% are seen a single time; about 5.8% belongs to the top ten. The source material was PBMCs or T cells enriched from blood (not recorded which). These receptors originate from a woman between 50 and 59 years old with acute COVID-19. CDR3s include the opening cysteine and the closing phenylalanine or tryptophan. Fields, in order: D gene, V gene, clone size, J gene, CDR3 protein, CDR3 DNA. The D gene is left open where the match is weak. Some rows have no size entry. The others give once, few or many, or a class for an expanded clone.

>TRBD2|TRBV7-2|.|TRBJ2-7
CASSLAHRLAGVSYEQYF
TGTGCCAGCAGCTTAGCTCATCGACTAGCGGGGGTTTCCTACGAGCAGTACTTC
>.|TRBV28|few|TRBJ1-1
CASSTTGLIGHTEAFF
TGTGCCAGCAGTACTACAGGGTTGATCGGTCACACTGAAGCTTTCTTT
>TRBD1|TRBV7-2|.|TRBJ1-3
CASSLSDRVRNTIYF
TGTGCCAGCAGCTTATCGGACAGGGTTAGAAACACCATATATTTT
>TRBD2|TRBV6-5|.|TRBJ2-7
CASSYSGGGYEQYF
TGTGCCAGCAGTTACTCTGGCGGGGGATACGAGCAGTACTTC
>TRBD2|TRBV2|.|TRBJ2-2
CASSALAGGSGGELFF
TGTGCCAGCAGTGCACTAGCGGGGGGCAGTGGCGGGGAGCTGTTTTTT
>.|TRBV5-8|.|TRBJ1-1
CASSFLRTEAFF
TGTGCCAGCAGCTTTCTGAGGACTGAAGCTTTCTTT
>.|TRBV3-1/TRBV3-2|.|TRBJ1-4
CASSQVSQPGEKLFF
TGTGCCAGCAGCCAAGTCTCACAGCCTGGGGAAAAACTGTTTTTT
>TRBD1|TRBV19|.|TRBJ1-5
CASSIRTGNLGQPQHF
TGTGCCAGTAGTATTAGGACAGGGAATCTGGGTCAGCCCCAGCATTTT
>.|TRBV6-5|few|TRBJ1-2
CASSTTAHPGYTF
TGTGCCAGCAGTACCACAGCACACCCTGGCTACACCTTC
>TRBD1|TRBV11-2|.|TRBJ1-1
CASSFSDRGGTEAFF
TGTGCCAGCAGCTTTTCGGACAGGGGAGGAACTGAAGCTTTCTTT
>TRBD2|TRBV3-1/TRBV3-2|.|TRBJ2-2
CASSQMGGTSGELFF
TGTGCCAGCAGCCAAATGGGCGGGACTAGCGGGGAGCTGTTTTTT
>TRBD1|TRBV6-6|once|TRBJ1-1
CASSPITGTAPEAFF
TGTGCCAGCAGTCCTATCACCGGGACAGCCCCTGAAGCTTTCTTT
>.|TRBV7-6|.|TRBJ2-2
CASSPQGIGTGELFF
TGTGCCAGCAGCCCCCAGGGGATCGGAACCGGGGAGCTGTTTTTT
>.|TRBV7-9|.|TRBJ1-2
CASSPDSPGGYTF
TGTGCCAGCAGTCCGGACAGCCCGGGGGGCTACACCTTC
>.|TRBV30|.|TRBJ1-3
CAWAPLGASGNTIYF
TGTGCCTGGGCCCCATTAGGAGCCTCTGGAAACACCATATATTTT
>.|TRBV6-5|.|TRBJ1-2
CASSYQGLGGYTF
TGTGCCAGCAGTTACCAGGGTCTCGGTGGCTACACCTTC
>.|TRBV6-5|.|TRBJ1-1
CASSYESRGWAFF
TGTGCCAGCAGTTACGAATCCAGGGGTTGGGCTTTCTTT
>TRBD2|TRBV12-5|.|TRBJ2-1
CASGSSGGLSGNEQFF
TGTGCTAGTGGATCTAGCGGGGGCCTCAGTGGAAATGAGCAGTTCTTC
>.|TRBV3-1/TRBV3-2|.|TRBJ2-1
CASSQAGPPNEQFF
TGTGCCAGCAGCCAAGCAGGGCCTCCCAATGAGCAGTTCTTC
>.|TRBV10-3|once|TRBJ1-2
CAISGVERGGYTF
TGTGCCATCAGTGGGGTCGAAAGGGGTGGCTACACCTTC
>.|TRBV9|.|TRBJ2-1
CASSGQGRVNEQFF
TGTGCCAGCAGCGGGCAGGGGAGGGTAAATGAGCAGTTCTTC
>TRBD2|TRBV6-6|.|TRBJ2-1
CASRTLAGRYNEQFF
TGTGCCAGCAGAACACTAGCGGGCCGCTACAATGAGCAGTTCTTC
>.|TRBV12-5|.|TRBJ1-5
CASGLDSRQPQHF
TGTGCTAGTGGTTTGGACAGTAGGCAGCCCCAGCATTTT
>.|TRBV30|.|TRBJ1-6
CAWSVQGRRNRYNSPLHF
TGTGCCTGGAGTGTCCAAGGGAGGAGGAACCGCTATAATTCACCCCTCCACTTT
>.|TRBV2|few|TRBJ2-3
CASSSRQGEADTQYF
TGTGCCAGCAGCTCTCGGCAGGGTGAAGCAGATACGCAGTATTTT
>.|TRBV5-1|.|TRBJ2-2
CASSRDRDSPSRDTGELFF
TGCGCCAGCAGTCGTGACAGGGACTCCCCGTCGAGGGACACCGGGGAGCTGTTTTTT
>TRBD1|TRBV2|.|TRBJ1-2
CANRDRDGYTF
TGTGCCAACAGGGACAGGGATGGCTACACCTTC
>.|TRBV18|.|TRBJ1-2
CASSPPQGTDDDYSYTF
TGTGCCAGCTCACCACCTCAAGGGACTGACGATGACTATAGCTACACCTTC
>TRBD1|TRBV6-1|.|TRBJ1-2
CASSEATGVGYGYTF
TGTGCCAGCAGTGAAGCGACAGGGGTTGGCTATGGCTACACCTTC
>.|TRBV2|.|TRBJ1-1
CASSPGMADTEAFF
TGTGCCAGCAGTCCCGGGATGGCGGACACTGAAGCTTTCTTT
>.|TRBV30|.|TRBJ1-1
CAGNRNTEAFF
TGTGCCGGGAACAGGAACACTGAAGCTTTCTTT
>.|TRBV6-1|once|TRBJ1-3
CASSEALQPGNTIYF
TGTGCCAGCAGTGAAGCGTTACAGCCTGGAAACACCATATATTTT
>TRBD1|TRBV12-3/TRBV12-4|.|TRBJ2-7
CASSLQGQHEQYF
TGTGCCAGCAGTTTACAGGGACAGCACGAGCAGTACTTC
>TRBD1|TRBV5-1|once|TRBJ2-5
CASSPGTGGVETQYF
TGCGCCAGCAGCCCCGGGACAGGGGGCGTGGAGACCCAGTACTTC
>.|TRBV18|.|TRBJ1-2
CASSQGQDYGYTF
TGTGCCAGCTCCCAGGGACAAGACTATGGCTACACCTTC
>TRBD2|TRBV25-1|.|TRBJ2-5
CASSLRGGEETQYF
TGTGCCAGCAGCCTCCGGGGGGGGGAAGAGACCCAGTACTTC
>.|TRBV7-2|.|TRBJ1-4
CASSRGWANEKLFF
TGTGCCAGCAGCAGGGGGTGGGCTAATGAAAAACTGTTTTTT
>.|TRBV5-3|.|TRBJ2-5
CARSFRQIETQYF
TGTGCCAGAAGCTTCAGGCAGATAGAGACCCAGTACTTC
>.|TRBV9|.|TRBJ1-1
CASSGGGTANTEAFF
TGTGCCAGCAGCGGAGGAGGGACGGCCAATACTGAAGCTTTCTTT
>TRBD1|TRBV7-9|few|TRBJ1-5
CASSPMGQGIRPQHF
TGTGCCAGCAGCCCGATGGGACAGGGAATACGGCCCCAGCATTTT
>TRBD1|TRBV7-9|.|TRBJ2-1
CASSSGQGAYNEQFF
TGTGCCAGCAGCTCGGGACAGGGGGCTTACAATGAGCAGTTCTTC
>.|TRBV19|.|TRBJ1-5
CASSYGREDQPQHF
TGTGCCAGTAGTTACGGACGGGAGGATCAGCCCCAGCATTTT
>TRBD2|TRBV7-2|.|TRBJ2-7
CASSLSGGAFEQYF
TGTGCCAGCAGCCTGAGCGGGGGGGCTTTCGAGCAGTACTTC
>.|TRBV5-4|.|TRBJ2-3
CASSWGRELTDTQYF
TGTGCCAGCAGCTGGGGGCGGGAGCTCACAGATACGCAGTATTTT
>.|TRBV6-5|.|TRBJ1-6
CASSSTGKGNSPLHF
TGTGCCAGCAGTTCTACAGGGAAGGGTAATTCACCCCTCCACTTT
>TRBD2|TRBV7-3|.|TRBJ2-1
CASSLTFTSGVGNEQFF
TGTGCCAGCAGCTTAACGTTTACTAGCGGGGTGGGCAATGAGCAGTTCTTC
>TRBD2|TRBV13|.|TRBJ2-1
CASRELAGFTYNEQFF
TGTGCCAGCAGGGAGTTAGCGGGGTTTACCTACAATGAGCAGTTCTTC
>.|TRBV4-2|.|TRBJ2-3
CASRAGSGSTDTQYF
TGTGCCAGCAGGGCAGGAAGCGGAAGCACAGATACGCAGTATTTT
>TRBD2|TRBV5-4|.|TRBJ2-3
CASSPGTSGGYTQYF
TGTGCCAGCAGCCCCGGGACTAGCGGGGGGTATACGCAGTATTTT
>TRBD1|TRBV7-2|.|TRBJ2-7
CASSFGTGPYEQYF
TGTGCCAGCAGCTTTGGGACAGGACCCTACGAGCAGTACTTC
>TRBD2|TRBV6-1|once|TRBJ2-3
CASSEREAGADTQYF
TGTGCCAGCAGTGAGAGGGAGGCGGGGGCAGATACGCAGTATTTT